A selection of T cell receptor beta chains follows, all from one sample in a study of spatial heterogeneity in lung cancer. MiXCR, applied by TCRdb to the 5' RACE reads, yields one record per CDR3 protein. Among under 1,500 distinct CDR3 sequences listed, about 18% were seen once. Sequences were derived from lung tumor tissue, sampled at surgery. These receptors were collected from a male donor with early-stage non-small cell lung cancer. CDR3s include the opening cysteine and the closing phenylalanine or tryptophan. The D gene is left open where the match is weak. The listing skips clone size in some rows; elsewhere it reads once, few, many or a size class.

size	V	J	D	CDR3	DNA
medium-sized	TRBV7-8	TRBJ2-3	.	CASSHFADTQYF	TGTGCCAGCAGCCACTTTGCAGATACGCAGTATTTT
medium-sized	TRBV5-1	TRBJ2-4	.	CASSLDPGLNIQYF	TGCGCCAGCAGCTTGGACCCGGGATTGAACATTCAGTACTTC
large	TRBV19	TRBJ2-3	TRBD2	CASSPGLAGTDTQYF	TGTGCCAGTAGCCCGGGACTAGCTGGGACAGATACGCAGTATTTT
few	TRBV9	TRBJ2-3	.	CASSVYSGTDTQYF	TGTGCCAGCAGCGTATACAGCGGCACAGATACGCAGTATTTT
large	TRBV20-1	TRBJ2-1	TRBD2	CSARGSGNNEQFF	TGCAGTGCTAGGGGTAGCGGGAACAATGAGCAGTTCTTC
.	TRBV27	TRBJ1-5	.	CASSGEYNQPQHF	TGTGCCAGCAGCGGGGAGTACAATCAGCCCCAGCATTTT
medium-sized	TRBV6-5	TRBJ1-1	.	CASCKQGSTEAFF	TGTGCCAGCTGTAAACAGGGAAGCACTGAAGCTTTCTTT
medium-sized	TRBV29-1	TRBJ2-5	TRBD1	CSVGDRGLGSETQYF	TGCAGCGTTGGGGACAGGGGGCTAGGGTCAGAGACCCAGTACTTC
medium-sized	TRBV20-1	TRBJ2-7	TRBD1	CSATGASTYEQYF	TGCAGTGCCACAGGGGCTAGCACCTACGAGCAGTACTTC
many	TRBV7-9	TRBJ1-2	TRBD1	CASSFTGGLHYGYTF	TGTGCCAGCAGCTTCACAGGGGGCCTACACTATGGCTACACCTTC
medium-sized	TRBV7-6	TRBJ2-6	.	CASGNRFSGANVLTF	TGTGCCAGCGGGAATAGATTTTCTGGGGCCAACGTCCTGACTTTC
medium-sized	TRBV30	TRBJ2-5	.	CAWSVGLKTQYF	TGTGCCTGGAGTGTGGGGCTAAAGACCCAGTACTTC
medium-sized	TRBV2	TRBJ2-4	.	CASRSQGLAKNIQYF	TGTGCCAGCAGGTCACAGGGTTTGGCCAAAAACATTCAGTACTTC
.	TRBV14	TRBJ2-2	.	CASSQAMRGTGELFF	TGTGCCAGCAGCCAAGCGATGCGCGGGACCGGGGAGCTGTTTTTT
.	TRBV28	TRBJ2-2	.	CATAPGVGTANTGELFF	TGTGCCACCGCTCCGGGGGTCGGGACAGCGAACACCGGGGAGCTGTTTTTT
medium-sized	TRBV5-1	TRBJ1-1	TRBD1	CASSFGQGILDTEAFF	TGCGCCAGCAGCTTTGGACAGGGGATTTTAGACACTGAAGCTTTCTTT